The clone carrying this T cell receptor (beta chain) was recorded many times. The CDR3 consists of 15 residues. Germline V gene lookup returns CDR1 SGHNT and CDR2 YENEEA. With 5 bases removed from V and 5 bases from J, the gap between germline ends came to 18 bases. TCRdb reprocessed the multiplex PCR reads with MiXCR, giving one entry per CDR3 protein. Of around 19,000 distinct CDR3 sequences listed, roughly 32% were seen once; the top ten hold 8.5% to 14%. The sample is drawn from a study of breast tumors, draining lymph nodes, adjacent tissues. J is TRBJ2-5 and V is TRBV11-3; TRBD2 might be the D (6 bases). The source material was breast tumor tissue. This clonotype was sampled from a female donor with breast cancer. Some clones in this sample may be carry-over from other donors' samples. The CDR3 spells CASSPTTGRRETQYF. The CDR3 region has the DNA TGTGCCAGCAGCCCCACAACGGGGAGGAGGGAGACCCAGTACTTC.